This TCR beta chain originates from a study of graft-versus-host responses after intestinal transplantation. Across the whole study: Grafts that recipients had were multivisceral, liver-intestinal, or isolated intestinal transplants. Each patient got anti-thymocyte globulin induction, then tacrolimus and steroids for two to four years. Findings of the study overall: Individuals who had graft-donor T cell macrochimerism had allografts that showed high graft-versus-host to host-versus-graft clonal ratios. The authors found GvH clones in recipient marrow, some appearing first in ileum or blood.

A remark on this clone: What it binds is unknown.

The CDR3 totals 15 residues. The germline gives CDR1 SGHAT, CDR2 FQNNGV. The V gene lost 4 bases and the J gene lost 5 bases, with 17 bases spanning the gap. Measured with immunoSEQ multiplex PCR; TCRdb has only the in-frame clones, and not every one. Of around 96,000 clones in the sample, more than 80% were seen once. The material sequenced was PBMCs, taken about 440 days after intestinal transplant. The V gene is TRBV11-2, the J gene TRBJ1-1; D possibly corresponds to TRBD1 (6 bases). This sequence was found in a human patient who received an intestinal transplant, so some T cells may come from the graft donor. The CDR3 reads CASSSPEGVETEAFF. CDR3 coding DNA: TGTGCCAGCAGCTCCCCTGAGGGGGTAGAGACTGAAGCTTTCTTT.